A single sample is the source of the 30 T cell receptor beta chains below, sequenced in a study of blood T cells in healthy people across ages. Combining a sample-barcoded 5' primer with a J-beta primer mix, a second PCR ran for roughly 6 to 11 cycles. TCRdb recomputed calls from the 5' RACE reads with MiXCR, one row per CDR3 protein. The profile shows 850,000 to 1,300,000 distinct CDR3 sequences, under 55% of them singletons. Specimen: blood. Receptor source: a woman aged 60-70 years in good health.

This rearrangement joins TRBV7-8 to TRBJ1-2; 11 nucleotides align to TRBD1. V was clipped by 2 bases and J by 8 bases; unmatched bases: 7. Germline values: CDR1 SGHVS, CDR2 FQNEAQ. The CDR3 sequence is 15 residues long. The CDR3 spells CASSLMLGQGGGYTF. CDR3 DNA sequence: TGTGCCAGCAGCTTAATGCTGGGACAGGGGGGCGGCTACACCTTC.

The CDR3 is CASRLTGVDGYTF. CDR3 DNA sequence: TGTGCCAGCAGATTGACAGGGGTAGATGGCTACACCTTC. This rearrangement joins TRBV27 to TRBJ1-2; 8 nucleotides match TRBD1. The CDR3 consists of 13 residues. From germline, CDR1 is MNHEY and CDR2 SMNVEV (reference sequence). V was pared by 6 bases and J by 6 bases, with 6 bases of the junction left unmatched.

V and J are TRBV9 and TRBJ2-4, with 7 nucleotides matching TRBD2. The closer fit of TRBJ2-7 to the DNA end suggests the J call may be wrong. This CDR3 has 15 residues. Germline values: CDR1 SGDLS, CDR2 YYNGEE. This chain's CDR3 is CASSVVASGFDEQYF. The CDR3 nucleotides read TGTGCCAGCAGCGTAGTGGCTAGCGGTTTCGACGAGCAGTACTTC.

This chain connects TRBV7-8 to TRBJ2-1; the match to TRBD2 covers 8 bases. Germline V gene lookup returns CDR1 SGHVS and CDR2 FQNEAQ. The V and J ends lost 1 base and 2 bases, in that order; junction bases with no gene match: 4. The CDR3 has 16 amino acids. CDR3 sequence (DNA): TGTGCCAGCAGCTTAGAGGCGGGGGGAACCTACAATGAGCAGTTCTTC. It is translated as CASSLEAGGTYNEQFF.

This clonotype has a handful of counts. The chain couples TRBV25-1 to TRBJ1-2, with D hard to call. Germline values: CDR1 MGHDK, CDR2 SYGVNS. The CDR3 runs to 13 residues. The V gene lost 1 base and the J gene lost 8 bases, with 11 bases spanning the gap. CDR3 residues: CASSESRLGGYTF. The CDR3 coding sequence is TGTGCCAGCAGTGAATCTCGTCTGGGAGGCTACACCTTC.

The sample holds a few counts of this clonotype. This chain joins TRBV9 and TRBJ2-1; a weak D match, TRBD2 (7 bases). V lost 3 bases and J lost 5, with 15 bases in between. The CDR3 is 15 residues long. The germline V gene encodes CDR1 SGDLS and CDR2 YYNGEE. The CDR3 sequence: CASSGGGGLNNEQFF. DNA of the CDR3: TGTGCCAGCAGCGGGGGCGGGGGCCTTAACAATGAGCAGTTCTTC. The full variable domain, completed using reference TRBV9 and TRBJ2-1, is DSGVTQTPKHLITATGQRVTLRCSPRSGDLSVYWYQQSLDQGLQFLIQYYNGEERAKGNILERFSAQQFPDLHSELNLSSLELGDSALYFCASSGGGGLNNEQFFGPGTRLTVL.

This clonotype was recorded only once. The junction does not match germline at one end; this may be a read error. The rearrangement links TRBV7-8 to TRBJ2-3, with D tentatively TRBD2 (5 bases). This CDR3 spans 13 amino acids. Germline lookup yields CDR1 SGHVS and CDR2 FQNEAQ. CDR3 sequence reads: CASKAAFTDTRYF. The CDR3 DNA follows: TGTGCCAGCAAAGCGGCCTTCACAGATACGCGGTATTTT.

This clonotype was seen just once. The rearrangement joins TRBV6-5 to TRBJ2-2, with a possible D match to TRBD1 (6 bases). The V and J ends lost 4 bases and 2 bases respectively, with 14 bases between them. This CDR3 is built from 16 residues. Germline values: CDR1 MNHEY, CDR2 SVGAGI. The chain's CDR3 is CASSSSRGYNTGELFF. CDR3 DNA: TGTGCCAGCAGTTCCTCCAGGGGATACAACACCGGGGAGCTGTTTTTT.

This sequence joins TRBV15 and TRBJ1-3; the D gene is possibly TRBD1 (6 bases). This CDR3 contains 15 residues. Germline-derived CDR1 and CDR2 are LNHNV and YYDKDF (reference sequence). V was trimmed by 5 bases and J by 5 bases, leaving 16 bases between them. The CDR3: CATSSFSGARNTIYF. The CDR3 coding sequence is TGTGCCACCAGCTCCTTTTCAGGGGCCAGAAACACCATATATTTT. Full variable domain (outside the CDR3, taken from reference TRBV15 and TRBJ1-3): DAMVIQNPRYQVTQFGKPVTLSCSQTLNHNVMYWYQQKSSQAPKLLFHYYDKDFNNEADTPDNFQSRRPNTSFCFLDIRSPGLGDTAMYLCATSSFSGARNTIYFGEGSWLTVV.

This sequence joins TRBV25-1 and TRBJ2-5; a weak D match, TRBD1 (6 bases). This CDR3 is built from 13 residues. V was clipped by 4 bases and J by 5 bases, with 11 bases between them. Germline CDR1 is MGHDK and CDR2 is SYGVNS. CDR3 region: CASSAGDGETQYF. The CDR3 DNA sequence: TGTGCCAGCAGTGCAGGGGACGGGGAGACCCAGTACTTC.

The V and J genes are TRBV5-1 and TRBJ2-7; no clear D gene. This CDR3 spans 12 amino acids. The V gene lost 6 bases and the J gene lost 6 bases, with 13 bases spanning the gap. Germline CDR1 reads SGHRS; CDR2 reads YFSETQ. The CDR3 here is CASTLLTCEQYF. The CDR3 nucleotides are TGCGCCAGCACCCTGCTCACATGCGAGCAGTACTTC.

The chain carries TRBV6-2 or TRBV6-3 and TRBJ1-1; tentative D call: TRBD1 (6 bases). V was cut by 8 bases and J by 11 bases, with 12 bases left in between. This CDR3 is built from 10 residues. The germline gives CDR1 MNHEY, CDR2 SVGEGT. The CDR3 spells CASGRGQAFF. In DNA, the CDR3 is TGTGCCAGCGGGCGGGGGCAGGCTTTCTTT.

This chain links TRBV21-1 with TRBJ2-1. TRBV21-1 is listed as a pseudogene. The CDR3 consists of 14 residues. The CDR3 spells CASPGDRGRDEQFF. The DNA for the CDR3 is TGTGCCAGCCCAGGAGATAGAGGTAGAGATGAGCAGTTCTTC.

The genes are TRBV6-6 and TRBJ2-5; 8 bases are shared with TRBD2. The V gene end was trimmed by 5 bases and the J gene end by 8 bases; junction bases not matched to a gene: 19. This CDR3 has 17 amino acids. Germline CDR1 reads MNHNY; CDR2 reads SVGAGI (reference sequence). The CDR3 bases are TGTGCCAGCAGTCCCCCGGGTAGCGGGATGGTTAGAGAAACCCAGTACTTC. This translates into CASSPPGSGMVRETQYF.

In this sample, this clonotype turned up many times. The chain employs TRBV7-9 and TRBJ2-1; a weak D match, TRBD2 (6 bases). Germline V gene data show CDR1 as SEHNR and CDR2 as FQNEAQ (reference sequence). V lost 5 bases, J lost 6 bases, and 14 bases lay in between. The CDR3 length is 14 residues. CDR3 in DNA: TGTGCCAGCAGCCTCGGGGGAGTGGGCAATGAGCAGTTCTTC. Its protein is CASSLGGVGNEQFF.

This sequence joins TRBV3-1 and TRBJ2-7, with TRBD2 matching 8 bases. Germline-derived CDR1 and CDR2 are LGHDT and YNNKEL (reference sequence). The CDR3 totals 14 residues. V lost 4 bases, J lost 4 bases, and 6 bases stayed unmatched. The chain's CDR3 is CASSRIAGLYEQYF. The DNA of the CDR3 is TGTGCCAGCAGCCGAATAGCGGGACTTTACGAGCAGTACTTC.

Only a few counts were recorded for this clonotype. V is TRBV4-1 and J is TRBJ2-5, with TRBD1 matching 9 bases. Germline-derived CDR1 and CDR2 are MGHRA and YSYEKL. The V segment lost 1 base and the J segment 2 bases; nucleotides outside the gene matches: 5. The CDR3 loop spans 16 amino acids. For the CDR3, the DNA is TGCGCCAGCAGCCAAGGACAGGGGGTCCTACAAGAGACCCAGTACTTC. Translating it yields CASSQGQGVLQETQYF.

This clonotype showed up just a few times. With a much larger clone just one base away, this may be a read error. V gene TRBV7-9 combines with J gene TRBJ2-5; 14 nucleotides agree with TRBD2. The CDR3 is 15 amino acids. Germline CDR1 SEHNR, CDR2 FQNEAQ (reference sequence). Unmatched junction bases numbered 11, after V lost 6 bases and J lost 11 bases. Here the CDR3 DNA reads TGTGCCAGCAGTTCCGGGACTAGCGGGAGAAATGAGCAGTACTTC. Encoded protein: CASSSGTSGRNEQYF.

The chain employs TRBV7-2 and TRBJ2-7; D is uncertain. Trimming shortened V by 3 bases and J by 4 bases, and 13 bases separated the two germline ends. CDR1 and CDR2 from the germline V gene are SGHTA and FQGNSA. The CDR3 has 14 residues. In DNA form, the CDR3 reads TGTGCCAGCAGCTTTGTGCCGGACCTTTACGAGCAGTACTTC. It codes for CASSFVPDLYEQYF.

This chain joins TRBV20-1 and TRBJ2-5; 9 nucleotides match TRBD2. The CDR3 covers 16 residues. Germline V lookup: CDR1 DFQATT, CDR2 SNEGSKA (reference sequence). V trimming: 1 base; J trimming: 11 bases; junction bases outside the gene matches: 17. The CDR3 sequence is CSARGIPGLAPNEQYF. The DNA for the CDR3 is TGCAGTGCTAGAGGAATCCCGGGACTAGCCCCAAATGAGCAGTACTTC.

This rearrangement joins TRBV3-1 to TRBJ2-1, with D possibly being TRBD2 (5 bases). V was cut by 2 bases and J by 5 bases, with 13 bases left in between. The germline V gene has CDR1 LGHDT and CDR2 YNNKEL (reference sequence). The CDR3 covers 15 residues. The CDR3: CASSQKLGGNNEQFF. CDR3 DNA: TGTGCCAGCAGCCAAAAGTTAGGAGGCAACAATGAGCAGTTCTTC.

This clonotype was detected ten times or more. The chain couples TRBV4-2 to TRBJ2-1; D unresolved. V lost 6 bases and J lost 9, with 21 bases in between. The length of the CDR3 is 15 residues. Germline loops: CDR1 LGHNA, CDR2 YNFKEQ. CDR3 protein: CASSPKGFTGGEQFF. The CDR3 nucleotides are TGTGCCAGCAGTCCCAAAGGATTTACCGGCGGTGAGCAGTTCTTC.

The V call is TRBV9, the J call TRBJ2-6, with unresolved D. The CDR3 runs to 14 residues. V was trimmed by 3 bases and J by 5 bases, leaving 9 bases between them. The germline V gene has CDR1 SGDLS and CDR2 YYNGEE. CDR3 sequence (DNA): TGTGCCAGCAGCGCCCGTCCTCGGGCCAACGTCCTGACTTTC. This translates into CASSARPRANVLTF.

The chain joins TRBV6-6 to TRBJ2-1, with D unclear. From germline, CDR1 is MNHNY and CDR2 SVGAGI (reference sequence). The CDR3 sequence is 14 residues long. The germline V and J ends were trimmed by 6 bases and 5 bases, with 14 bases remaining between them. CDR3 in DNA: TGTGCCAGCAGCCCTAGAGAACGAGACAATGAGCAGTTCTTC. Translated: CASSPRERDNEQFF.

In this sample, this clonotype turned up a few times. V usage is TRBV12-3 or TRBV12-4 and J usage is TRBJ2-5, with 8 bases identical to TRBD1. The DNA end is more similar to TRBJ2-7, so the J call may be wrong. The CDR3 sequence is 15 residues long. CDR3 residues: CASSPSMDRDGEQYF. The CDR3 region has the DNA TGTGCCAGCAGTCCCTCAATGGACAGGGATGGCGAGCAGTACTTC.

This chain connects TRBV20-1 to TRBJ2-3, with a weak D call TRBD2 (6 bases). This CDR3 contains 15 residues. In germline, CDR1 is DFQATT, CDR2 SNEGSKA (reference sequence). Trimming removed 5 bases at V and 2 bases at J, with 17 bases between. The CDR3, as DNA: TGCAGTGCTGGTTTACTAGCTTCGGTCACAGATACGCAGTATTTT. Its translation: CSAGLLASVTDTQYF.

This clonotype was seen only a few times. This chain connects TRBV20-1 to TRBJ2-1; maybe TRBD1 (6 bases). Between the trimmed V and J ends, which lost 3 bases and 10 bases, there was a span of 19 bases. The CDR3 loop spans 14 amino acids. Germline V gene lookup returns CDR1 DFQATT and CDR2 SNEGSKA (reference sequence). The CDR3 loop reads CSASAEIVGGEQFF. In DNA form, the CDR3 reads TGCAGTGCTAGTGCCGAAATTGTAGGGGGAGAGCAGTTCTTC.

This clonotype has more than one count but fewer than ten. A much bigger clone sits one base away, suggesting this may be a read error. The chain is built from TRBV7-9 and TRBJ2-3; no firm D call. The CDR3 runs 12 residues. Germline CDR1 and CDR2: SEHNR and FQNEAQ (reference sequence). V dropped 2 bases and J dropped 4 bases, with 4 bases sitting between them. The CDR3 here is CASSLISDTQYF. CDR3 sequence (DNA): TGTGCCAGCAGCTTAATTTCAGATACGCAGTATTTT.

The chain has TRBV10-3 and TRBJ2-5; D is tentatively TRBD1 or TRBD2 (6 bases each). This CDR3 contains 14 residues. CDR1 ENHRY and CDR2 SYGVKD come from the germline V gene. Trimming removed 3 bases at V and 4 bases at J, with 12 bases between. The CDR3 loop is CAISEGGKGETQYF. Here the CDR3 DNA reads TGTGCCATCAGTGAAGGGGGGAAGGGAGAGACCCAGTACTTC.

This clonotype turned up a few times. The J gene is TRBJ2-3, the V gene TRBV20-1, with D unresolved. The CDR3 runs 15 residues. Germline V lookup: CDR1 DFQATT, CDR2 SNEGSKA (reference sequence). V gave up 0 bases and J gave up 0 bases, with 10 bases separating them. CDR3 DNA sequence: TGCAGTGCTAGAGACCTCAAGTCTAGCACAGATACGCAGTATTTT. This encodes CSARDLKSSTDTQYF.